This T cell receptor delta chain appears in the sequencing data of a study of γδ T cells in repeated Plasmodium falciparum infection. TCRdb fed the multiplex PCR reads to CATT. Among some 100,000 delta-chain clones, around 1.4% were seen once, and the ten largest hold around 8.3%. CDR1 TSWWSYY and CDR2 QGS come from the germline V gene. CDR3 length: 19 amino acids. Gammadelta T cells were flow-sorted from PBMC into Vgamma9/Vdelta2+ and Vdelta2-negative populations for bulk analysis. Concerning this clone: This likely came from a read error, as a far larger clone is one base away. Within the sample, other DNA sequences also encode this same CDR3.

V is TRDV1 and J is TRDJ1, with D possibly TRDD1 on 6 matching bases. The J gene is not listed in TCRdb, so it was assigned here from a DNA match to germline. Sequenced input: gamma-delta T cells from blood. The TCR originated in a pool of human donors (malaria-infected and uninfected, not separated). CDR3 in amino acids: CALGEIWFPRNTYTDKLIF. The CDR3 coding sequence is TGCGCCCTTGGGGAAATATGGTTCCCCCGAAATACTTACACCGATAAACTCATCTTT.